This TCR beta chain stems from a study of blood T cell repertoires in COVID-19. Study at large: Spain, Italy and the United States supplied samples that represented acute and convalescent COVID-19. T cells, B-cell-depleted T cells, or PBMCs provided the cDNA or gDNA that served as material.

This CDR3 spans 18 amino acids. Germline trimming cut 1 base from V and 5 bases from J; bases unmatched to any gene: 9. Germline-derived CDR1 and CDR2 are SNHLY and FYNNEI. Original methodology: By means of reference gene primer amplification, nucleated cell counts were estimated. Clones were sequenced by immunoSEQ multiplex PCR, and TCRdb holds only the in-frame ones, with some missing. V, J and clone size reflect that table, while D and trimming were determined from the DNA. This sample has over 60,000 clones; 85% to 90% occur once, and the top ten carry around 9%. The sequence was collected from a man aged 80 or over with acute or convalescent COVID-19. The rearrangement uses TRBV2 and TRBJ2-5; 14 nucleotides line up with TRBD2. The sequenced material came from peripheral blood. The CDR3 is CASSEELGLAGARETQYF. In DNA form, the CDR3 reads TGTGCCAGCAGTGAAGAGCTGGGACTAGCGGGAGCGCGGGAGACCCAGTACTTC. The full variable domain, in which reference TRBV2 and TRBJ2-5 provide the parts outside the CDR3, is EPEVTQTPSHQVTQMGQEVILRCVPISNHLYFYWYRQILGQKVEFLVSFYNNEISEKSEIFDDQFSVERPDGSNFTLKIRSTKLEDSAMYFCASSEELGLAGARETQYFGPGTRLLVL.